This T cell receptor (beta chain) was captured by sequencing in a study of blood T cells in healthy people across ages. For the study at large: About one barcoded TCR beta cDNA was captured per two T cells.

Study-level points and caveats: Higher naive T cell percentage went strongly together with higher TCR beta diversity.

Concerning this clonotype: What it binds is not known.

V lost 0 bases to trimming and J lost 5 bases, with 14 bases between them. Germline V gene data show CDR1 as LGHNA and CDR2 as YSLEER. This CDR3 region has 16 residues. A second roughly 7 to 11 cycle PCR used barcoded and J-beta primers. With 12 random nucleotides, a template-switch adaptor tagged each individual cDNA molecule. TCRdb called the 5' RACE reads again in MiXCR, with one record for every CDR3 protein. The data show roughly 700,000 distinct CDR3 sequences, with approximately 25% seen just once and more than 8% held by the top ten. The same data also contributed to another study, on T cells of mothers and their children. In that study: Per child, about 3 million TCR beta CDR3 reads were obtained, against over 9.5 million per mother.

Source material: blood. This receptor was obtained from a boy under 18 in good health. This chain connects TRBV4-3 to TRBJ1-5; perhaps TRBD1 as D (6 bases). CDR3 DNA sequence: TGCGCCAGCAGCCAAGAAACGGGCAGGGGACATCAGCCCCAGCATTTT. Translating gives CASSQETGRGHQPQHF.